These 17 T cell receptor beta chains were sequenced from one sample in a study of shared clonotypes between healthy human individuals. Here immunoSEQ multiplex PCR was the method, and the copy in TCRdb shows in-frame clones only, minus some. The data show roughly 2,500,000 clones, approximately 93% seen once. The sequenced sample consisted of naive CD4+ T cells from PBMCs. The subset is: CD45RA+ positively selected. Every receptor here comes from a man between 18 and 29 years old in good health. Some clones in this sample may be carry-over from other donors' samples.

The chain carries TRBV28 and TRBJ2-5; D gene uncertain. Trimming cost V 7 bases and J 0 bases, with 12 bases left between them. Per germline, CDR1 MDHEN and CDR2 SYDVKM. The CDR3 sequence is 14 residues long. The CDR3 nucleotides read TGTGCCAGCACCTCTACCCCCTACCAAGAGACCCAGTACTTC. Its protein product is CASTSTPYQETQYF. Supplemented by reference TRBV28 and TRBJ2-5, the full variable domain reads DVKVTQSSRYLVKRTGEKVFLECVQDMDHENMFWYRQDPGLGLRLIYFSYDVKMKEKGDIPEGYSVSREKKERFSLILESASTNQTSMYLCASTSTPYQETQYFGPGTRLLVL.

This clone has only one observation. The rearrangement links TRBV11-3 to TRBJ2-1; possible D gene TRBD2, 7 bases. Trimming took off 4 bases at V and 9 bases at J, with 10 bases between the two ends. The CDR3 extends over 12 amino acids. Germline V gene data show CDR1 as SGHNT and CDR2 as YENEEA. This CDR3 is CASSSGGLEQFF. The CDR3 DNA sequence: TGTGCCAGCAGCTCGGGGGGCCTTGAGCAGTTCTTC.

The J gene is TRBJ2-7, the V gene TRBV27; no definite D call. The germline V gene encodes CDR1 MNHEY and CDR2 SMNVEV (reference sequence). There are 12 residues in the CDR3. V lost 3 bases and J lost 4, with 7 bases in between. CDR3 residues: CASSLFGYEQYF. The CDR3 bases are TGTGCCAGCAGTTTGTTCGGGTACGAGCAGTACTTC.

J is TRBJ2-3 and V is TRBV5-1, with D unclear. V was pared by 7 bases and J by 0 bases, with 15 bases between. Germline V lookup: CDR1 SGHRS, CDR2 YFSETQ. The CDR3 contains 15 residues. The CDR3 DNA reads TGCGCCAGCCAGGCAGGCCAAATTAGCACAGATACGCAGTATTTT. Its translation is CASQAGQISTDTQYF.

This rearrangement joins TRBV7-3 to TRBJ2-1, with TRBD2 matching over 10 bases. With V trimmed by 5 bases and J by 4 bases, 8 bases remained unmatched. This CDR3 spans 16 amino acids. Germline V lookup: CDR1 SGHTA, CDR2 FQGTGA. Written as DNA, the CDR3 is TGTGCCAGCAGCCCGGGTCGACTAGCGGGTTACAATGAGCAGTTCTTC. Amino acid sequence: CASSPGRLAGYNEQFF.

CDR3 DNA sequence: TGTGCCAGCAGCGTAGATGCGGGAGGGCCTTACGAGCAGTACTTC. It yields the protein CASSVDAGGPYEQYF. The chain combines TRBV9 with TRBJ2-7, with 9 bases identical to TRBD2. Trimming removed 0 bases from V and 4 bases from J; junction bases left unmatched: 5. The CDR3 loop spans 15 amino acids. Germline V gives CDR1 SGDLS, CDR2 YYNGEE.

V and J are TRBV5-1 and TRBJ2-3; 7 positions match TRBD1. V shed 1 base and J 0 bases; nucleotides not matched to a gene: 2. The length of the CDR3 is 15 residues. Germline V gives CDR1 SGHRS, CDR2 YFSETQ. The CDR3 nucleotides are TGCGCCAGCAGCTTGTCGGGACAGAGCACAGATACGCAGTATTTT. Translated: CASSLSGQSTDTQYF.

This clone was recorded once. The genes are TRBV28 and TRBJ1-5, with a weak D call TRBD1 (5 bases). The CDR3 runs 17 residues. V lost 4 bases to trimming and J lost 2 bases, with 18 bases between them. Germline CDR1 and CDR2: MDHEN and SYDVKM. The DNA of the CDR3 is TGTGCCAGCAGTTCCCCCACCGGGACTCCAGGCAATCAGCCCCAGCATTTT. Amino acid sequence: CASSSPTGTPGNQPQHF.

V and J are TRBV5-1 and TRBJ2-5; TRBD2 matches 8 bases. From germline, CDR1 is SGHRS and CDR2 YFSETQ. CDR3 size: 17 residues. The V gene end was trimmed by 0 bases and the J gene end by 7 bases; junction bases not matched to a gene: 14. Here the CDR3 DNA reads TGCGCCAGCAGCTTGGCGGGAGCGGGAGATGGGCATAGGACCCAGTACTTC. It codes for CASSLAGAGDGHRTQYF.

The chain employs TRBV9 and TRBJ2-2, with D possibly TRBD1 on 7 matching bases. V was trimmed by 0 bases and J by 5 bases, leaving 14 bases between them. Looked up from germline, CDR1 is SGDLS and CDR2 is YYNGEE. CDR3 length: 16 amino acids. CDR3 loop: CASSVDPTGTTGELFF. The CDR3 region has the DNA TGTGCCAGCAGCGTAGATCCGACAGGGACTACCGGGGAGCTGTTTTTT.

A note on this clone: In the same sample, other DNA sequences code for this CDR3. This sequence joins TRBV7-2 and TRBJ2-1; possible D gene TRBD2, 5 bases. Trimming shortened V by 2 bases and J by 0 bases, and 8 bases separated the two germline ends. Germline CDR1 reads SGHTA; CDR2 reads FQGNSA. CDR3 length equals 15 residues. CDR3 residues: CASSLRGSSYNEQFF. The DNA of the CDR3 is TGTGCCAGCAGCTTACGGGGAAGCTCCTACAATGAGCAGTTCTTC.

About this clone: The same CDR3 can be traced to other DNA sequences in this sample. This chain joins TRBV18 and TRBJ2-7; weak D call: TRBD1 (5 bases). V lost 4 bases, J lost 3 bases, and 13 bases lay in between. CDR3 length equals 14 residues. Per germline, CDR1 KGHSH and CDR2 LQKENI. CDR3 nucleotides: TGTGCCAGCTCACAGGGCAGGGATAGCTACGAGCAGTACTTC. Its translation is CASSQGRDSYEQYF.

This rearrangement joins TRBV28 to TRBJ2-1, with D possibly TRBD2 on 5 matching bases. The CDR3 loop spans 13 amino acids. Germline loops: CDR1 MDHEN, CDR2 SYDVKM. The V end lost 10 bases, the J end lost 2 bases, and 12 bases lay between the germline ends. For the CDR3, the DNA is TGTGCCACCGGGCTAGCTGCCTACAATGAGCAGTTCTTC. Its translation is CATGLAAYNEQFF.

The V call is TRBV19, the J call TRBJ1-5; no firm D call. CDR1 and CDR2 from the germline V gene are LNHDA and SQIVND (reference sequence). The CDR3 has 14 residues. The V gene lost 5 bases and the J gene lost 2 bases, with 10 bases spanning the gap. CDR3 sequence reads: CASSWREGNQPQHF. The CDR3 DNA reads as TGTGCCAGTAGTTGGAGGGAGGGCAATCAGCCCCAGCATTTT.

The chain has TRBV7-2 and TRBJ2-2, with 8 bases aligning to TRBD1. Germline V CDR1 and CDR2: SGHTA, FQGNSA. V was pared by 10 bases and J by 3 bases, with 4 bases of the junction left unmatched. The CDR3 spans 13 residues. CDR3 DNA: TGTGCCACCCCGACAGGGGACACCGGGGAGCTGTTTTTT. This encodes CATPTGDTGELFF.

CDR3 residues: CASSFSTGPWGEKLFF. CDR3 DNA sequence: TGTGCCAGCAGTTTTTCCACAGGGCCCTGGGGTGAAAAACTGTTTTTT. The rearrangement uses TRBV6-6 and TRBJ1-4; D perhaps matches TRBD1 (6 bases). V lost 4 bases and J lost 7, with 19 bases in between. Germline V gene data show CDR1 as MNHNY and CDR2 as SVGAGI (reference sequence). The CDR3 contains 16 residues.

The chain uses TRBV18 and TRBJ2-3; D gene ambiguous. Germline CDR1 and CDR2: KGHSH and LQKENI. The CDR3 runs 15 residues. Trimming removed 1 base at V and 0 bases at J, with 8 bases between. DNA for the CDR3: TGTGCCAGCTCACCACAACTGGCTAGCACAGATACGCAGTATTTT. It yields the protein CASSPQLASTDTQYF.